These T cell receptor beta chains were read from a single sample in a study of blood T cells in healthy people across ages. From the 5' RACE reads, TCRdb called clonotypes with MiXCR, one entry per CDR3 protein. The sample carries around 1.1 million distinct CDR3 sequences, about two fifths recorded once. Material for sequencing was blood. These TCRs come from a man between 18 and 29 years old in good health. The CDR3 runs from the conserved cysteine through the conserved F or W. D genes are given only for firm matches. Clone size is given for some rows only: seen once, a few or many times, or a class if the clone is expanded.

J gene | D gene | V gene | clone size | CDR3 protein | CDR3 DNA
TRBJ1-5 | NA | TRBV7-6 | few | CASSIWEGQPQHF | TGTGCCAGCAGCATCTGGGAGGGTCAGCCCCAGCATTTT
TRBJ2-1 | TRBD1 | TRBV30 | NA | CASLSYRGVGYNEQFF | TGTGCCTCACTATCCTACAGGGGGGTGGGATACAATGAGCAGTTCTTC
TRBJ1-2 | NA | TRBV18 | few | CASSPNSEYGYTF | TGTGCCAGCTCACCCAACTCGGAGTATGGCTACACCTTC
TRBJ2-3 | NA | TRBV20-1 | few | CSALLTHLVGGYITDTQYF | TGCAGTGCCCTATTGACCCATCTAGTGGGGGGATACATCACAGATACGCAGTATTTT
TRBJ1-6 | NA | TRBV20-1 | few | CSARGGHRSYNSPLHF | TGCAGTGCTAGAGGGGGACACCGCTCCTATAATTCACCCCTCCACTTT
TRBJ2-3 | TRBD2 | TRBV29-1 | NA | CSVEAKTSGGAFTDTQYF | TGCAGCGTTGAAGCCAAGACTAGCGGGGGGGCTTTCACAGATACGCAGTATTTT
TRBJ2-3 | TRBD2 | TRBV5-1 | few | CASSLAASGGLDTQYF | TGCGCCAGCAGCTTGGCGGCTAGCGGGGGATTAGATACGCAGTATTTT
TRBJ1-1 | TRBD1 | TRBV6-5 | few | CASSQTGQGLTEAFF | TGTGCCAGCAGTCAAACCGGACAGGGCTTGACTGAAGCTTTCTTT
TRBJ2-1 | NA | TRBV12-3/TRBV12-4 | few | CASRSGALLVHEQFF | TGTGCCAGCAGGAGTGGGGCCCTCCTCGTCCATGAGCAGTTCTTC
TRBJ2-1 | TRBD2 | TRBV2 | NA | CASSVAGITRGEQFF | TGTGCCAGCAGTGTAGCGGGGATAACAAGGGGTGAGCAGTTCTTC
TRBJ1-2 | NA | TRBV5-8 | NA | CASSLTGPSTSPPTNYGYTF | TGTGCCAGCAGCCTGACCGGACCTTCAACTTCCCCCCCCACTAACTATGGCTACACCTTC
TRBJ2-3 | NA | TRBV9 | NA | CANSVSSGDTQYF | TGTGCCAACAGCGTATCTTCGGGGGATACGCAGTATTTT
TRBJ1-1 | NA | TRBV20-1 | NA | CSAGTPNTEAFF | TGCAGTGCCGGGACCCCAAACACTGAAGCTTTCTTT
TRBJ2-1 | NA | TRBV12-3/TRBV12-4 | many | CASTRPGLGAYNEQFF | TGTGCCAGCACACGACCGGGACTGGGGGCCTACAATGAGCAGTTCTTC
TRBJ2-3 | NA | TRBV20-1 | NA | CSARGADAADTQYF | TGCAGTGCTAGAGGAGCGGACGCCGCAGATACGCAGTATTTT
TRBJ2-3 | TRBD2 | TRBV12-3/TRBV12-4 | few | CASREATTDTQYF | TGTGCCAGCCGGGAGGCAACCACAGATACGCAGTATTTT
TRBJ1-5 | NA | TRBV6-2/TRBV6-3 | NA | CASSYSGGGHQPQHF | TGTGCCAGCAGTTACTCGGGCGGGGGACATCAGCCCCAGCATTTT
TRBJ2-7 | NA | TRBV19 | few | CASRASSTYEQYF | TGTGCCAGTAGGGCCAGCTCGACCTACGAGCAGTACTTC
TRBJ2-1 | NA | TRBV24-1 | NA | CATSDQGLNEQFF | TGTGCCACCAGTGATCAGGGGTTAAATGAGCAGTTCTTC
TRBJ1-3 | NA | TRBV7-9 | NA | CASSLQGYGNTIYF | TGTGCCAGCAGCTTACAGGGGTACGGAAACACCATATATTTT
TRBJ2-1 | NA | TRBV20-1 | NA | CSASGRVYNEQFF | TGCAGTGCTAGTGGCAGGGTCTACAATGAGCAGTTCTTC
TRBJ1-2 | NA | TRBV5-1 | NA | CASSNEGTPGYTF | TGCGCCAGCAGCAACGAGGGGACGCCAGGCTACACCTTC
TRBJ2-4 | NA | TRBV12-3/TRBV12-4 | many | CASSLSTNKNIQYF | TGTGCCAGCAGTTTATCTACAAACAAAAACATTCAGTACTTC
TRBJ2-5 | NA | TRBV5-5 | few | CASSSDRVIQYF | TGTGCCAGCAGCTCTGACCGGGTTATCCAGTACTTC
TRBJ2-2 | NA | TRBV20-1 | few | CSARDLVFSGELFF | TGCAGTGCTAGGGATTTAGTTTTCTCCGGGGAGCTGTTTTTT
TRBJ1-5 | NA | TRBV20-1 | few | CSAANREGDSNQPQHF | TGCAGTGCTGCCAACAGAGAGGGGGATAGCAATCAGCCCCAGCATTTT
TRBJ1-5 | NA | TRBV7-6 | few | CASSLGGGGNNQPQHF | TGTGCCAGCAGCTTAGGAGGTGGTGGTAACAATCAGCCCCAGCATTTT
TRBJ1-2 | NA | TRBV7-2 | NA | CASSSKSTSGYTF | TGTGCCAGCAGTTCCAAGTCGACCTCTGGCTACACCTTC
TRBJ2-3 | NA | TRBV6-2/TRBV6-3 | NA | CTSSPLNFGGLKDTQYF | TGTACCAGCAGCCCACTAAATTTCGGGGGATTGAAAGATACGCAGTATTTT
TRBJ1-4 | NA | TRBV6-1 | NA | CASSEGGRVEKLFF | TGTGCCAGCAGTGAGGGCGGCCGGGTCGAAAAACTGTTTTTT
TRBJ2-2 | TRBD1 | TRBV9 | NA | CASRAGQGATGELFF | TGTGCCAGCAGGGCTGGACAGGGGGCCACCGGGGAGCTGTTTTTT
TRBJ2-1 | TRBD1 | TRBV27 | few | CASSLGGTGQFF | TGTGCCAGCAGTTTAGGCGGGACAGGGCAGTTCTTC